This entry lists 27 T cell receptor beta chains sequenced from one sample in a study of CD8+ T cells in alopecia areata. Regarding treatment: oral pan-JAK inhibitor, 5-10 mg twice daily. Following RNA extraction, reverse transcription yielded cDNA that acted as the sequencing template. Libraries were prepared by immunoSEQ multiplex PCR; TCRdb keeps only in-frame clonotypes and omits some of them. The repertoire holds under 150,000 clones, with about four fifths as singletons. Sample: CD8+ T cells sorted from blood, taken at week 4, from a patient treated with tofacitinib. Receptors were obtained from a human donor with alopecia areata.

J is TRBJ1-1 and V is TRBV7-9; D not resolved. The CDR3 covers 12 residues. V was shortened by 6 bases and J by 5 bases, with 10 bases between the two germline ends. Germline-derived CDR1 and CDR2 are SEHNR and FQNEAQ (reference sequence). The CDR3 DNA is TGTGCCAGCAGGCAGCTGGGGACTGAAGCTTTCTTT. Its protein product is CASRQLGTEAFF.

The chain carries TRBV27 and TRBJ1-4; TRBD1 agrees at 7 bases. This CDR3 spans 15 amino acids. Looked up from germline, CDR1 is MNHEY and CDR2 is SMNVEV (reference sequence). With V trimmed by 5 bases and J by 4 bases, 7 bases remained unmatched. CDR3 coding DNA: TGTGCCAGCAGTCCCTCGACAGGGAATAATGAAAAACTGTTTTTT. Protein sequence: CASSPSTGNNEKLFF.

The chain employs TRBV7-6 and TRBJ2-5, with no clear D. This CDR3 is 12 amino acids long. The V end lost 1 base, the J end lost 5 bases, and 5 bases lay between the germline ends. Germline V gene data show CDR1 as SGHVS and CDR2 as FNYEAQ. CDR3 sequence reads: CASSLEVETQYF. The CDR3 nucleotides are TGTGCCAGCAGCTTAGAGGTGGAGACCCAGTACTTC.

This chain links TRBV25-1 with TRBJ2-7; D might be TRBD2 (5 bases). This CDR3 region has 13 residues. CDR1 and CDR2 (germline): MGHDK, SYGVNS. Trimming took off 9 bases at V and 1 base at J, with 13 bases between the two ends. The CDR3 bases are TGTGCCAGTGGGTCCGGGGTATCCTACGAGCAGTACTTC. This codes for CASGSGVSYEQYF.

This sequence joins TRBV29-1 and TRBJ2-5; D call uncertain. The CDR3 covers 13 residues. Germline V lookup: CDR1 SQVTM, CDR2 ANQGSEA. V was trimmed by 4 bases and J by 2 bases, leaving 11 bases between them. The DNA for the CDR3 is TGCAGCGTTGTTGGCAGGACGCAAGAGACCCAGTACTTC. Residues: CSVVGRTQETQYF. Variable domain in full (rest from reference TRBV29-1 and TRBJ2-5): SAVISQKPSRDICQRGTSLTIQCQVDSQVTMMFWYRQQPGQSLTLIATANQGSEATYESGFVIDKFPISRPNLTFSTLTVSNMSPEDSSIYLCSVVGRTQETQYFGPGTRLLVL.

The rearrangement links TRBV2 to TRBJ2-1, with D perhaps matching TRBD1 (5 bases). Per germline, CDR1 SNHLY and CDR2 FYNNEI. This CDR3 region has 14 residues. V was shortened by 10 bases and J by 4 bases, with 17 bases between the two germline ends. CDR3 loop: CATSPGHGYNEQFF. Here the CDR3 DNA reads TGTGCCACCTCCCCAGGGCATGGTTACAATGAGCAGTTCTTC.

The chain has TRBV4-3 and TRBJ2-7; D tentatively fits TRBD1 or TRBD2 (6 bases each). The CDR3 consists of 14 residues. The germline V gene has CDR1 LGHNA and CDR2 YSLEER. V lost 3 bases and J 3 bases, leaving 12 bases between the germline ends. CDR3 amino acids: CASSQGRGGYEQYF. CDR3 DNA sequence: TGCGCCAGCAGCCAGGGCAGGGGAGGCTACGAGCAGTACTTC.

The chain couples TRBV29-1 to TRBJ2-7; 7 bases fit TRBD1. Germline trimming cut 2 bases from V and 3 bases from J; bases unmatched to any gene: 13. CDR3 size: 16 residues. Germline V gene lookup returns CDR1 SQVTM and CDR2 ANQGSEA. The chain's CDR3 is CSVEPRQGVGVYEQYF. CDR3 nucleotide sequence: TGCAGCGTTGAACCCAGACAGGGAGTCGGGGTCTACGAGCAGTACTTC.

The chain links TRBV29-1 to TRBJ2-7; tentatively, D is TRBD2 (6 bases). The CDR3 sequence is 15 residues long. Trimming cost V 0 bases and J 2 bases, with 14 bases left between them. Germline V gives CDR1 SQVTM, CDR2 ANQGSEA. Written as DNA, the CDR3 is TGCAGCGTTGAAGATAACAGACGGGAGACCTACGAGCAGTACTTC. It yields the protein CSVEDNRRETYEQYF.

This chain uses TRBV5-1 with TRBJ2-5; either TRBD1 or TRBD2 may fit D (5 bases each). Germline V gene data show CDR1 as SGHRS and CDR2 as YFSETQ. Trimming removed 0 bases at V and 5 bases at J, with 11 bases between. This CDR3 contains 14 residues. The CDR3 DNA is TGCGCCAGCAGCTTGGGAACTGGGGACGAGACCCAGTACTTC. Its translation is CASSLGTGDETQYF. The whole variable domain, remainder taken from reference TRBV5-1 and TRBJ2-5, is KAGVTQTPRYLIKTRGQQVTLSCSPISGHRSVSWYQQTPGQGLQFLFEYFSETQRNKGNFPGRFSGRQFSNSRSEMNVSTLELGDSALYLCASSLGTGDETQYFGPGTRLLVL.

The genes are TRBV10-3 and TRBJ1-6; D might be TRBD1 (5 bases). There are 15 residues in the CDR3. Germline CDR1 reads ENHRY; CDR2 reads SYGVKD. V lost 2 bases, J lost 3 bases, and 8 bases lay in between. In DNA, the CDR3 is TGTGCCATCAGTGAGGGACAACTCTATAATTCACCCCTCCACTTT. Translated, it gives CAISEGQLYNSPLHF.

By sample fraction, this clone is medium-sized. The J gene is TRBJ2-1, the V gene TRBV7-6; D gene ambiguous. Trimming cost V 2 bases and J 5 bases, with 10 bases left between them. The germline CDR1 and CDR2 sequences are SGHVS and FNYEAQ. The CDR3 has 14 amino acids. The chain's CDR3 is CASSLLSVHNEQFF. CDR3 coding DNA: TGTGCCAGCAGCTTATTGTCAGTGCACAATGAGCAGTTCTTC.

This chain uses TRBV27 with TRBJ2-5; D is ambiguous. The CDR3 sequence is 14 residues long. The germline CDR1 and CDR2 sequences are MNHEY and SMNVEV (reference sequence). The V gene lost 5 bases and the J gene lost 5 bases, with 15 bases spanning the gap. The CDR3 region is CASSLGPRDETQYF. CDR3 coding DNA: TGTGCCAGCAGTCTAGGACCCCGTGACGAGACCCAGTACTTC.

The sample holds a few counts of this clone. The rearrangement links TRBV5-1 to TRBJ2-3, with 8 nucleotides matching TRBD2. The CDR3 is 16 amino acids. J lost 3 bases, V lost 9 bases, and 15 bases had no gene match. The germline gives CDR1 SGHRS, CDR2 YFSETQ. The CDR3 nucleotides are TGCGCCACCTCCGGGGGACTAGATCTGCGGACAGATACGCAGTATTTT. It codes for CATSGGLDLRTDTQYF.

The gene calls are TRBV29-1 and TRBJ2-7; D is possibly TRBD1 (5 bases). The CDR3 runs 12 residues. CDR1 is SQVTM and CDR2 is ANQGSEA in the germline V gene. The germline V and J ends were trimmed by 8 bases and 3 bases, with 14 bases remaining between them. As DNA, the CDR3 is TGCAGCTTCCTGACAGCCGGCTACGAGCAGTACTTC. This codes for CSFLTAGYEQYF.

The CDR3 DNA is TGTGCCAGCAGCTTCCTAGGCGGGGGGGCGGAGGAGCAGTACTTC. Residues: CASSFLGGGAEEQYF. The V and J genes are TRBV5-4 and TRBJ2-7; 9 bases align to TRBD2. Looked up from germline, CDR1 is SGHNT and CDR2 is YYREEE (reference sequence). The CDR3 covers 15 residues. The ends lost 2 bases at V and 7 bases at J; junction bases unmatched: 10.

The V gene is TRBV4-3, the J gene TRBJ1-2; 7 bases map to TRBD1. The CDR3 extends over 15 amino acids. The V and J ends lost 1 base and 4 bases, in that order; junction bases with no gene match: 6. Germline CDR1 LGHNA, CDR2 YSLEER. The CDR3 loop reads CASSQATGTVYGYTF. The CDR3, as DNA: TGCGCCAGCAGCCAAGCCACAGGGACAGTCTATGGCTACACCTTC.

The chain recombines TRBV11-3 with TRBJ2-5; weak D call: TRBD1 (6 bases). The CDR3 is 14 amino acids. Trimming took off 5 bases at V and 4 bases at J, with 14 bases between the two ends. CDR1 SGHNT and CDR2 YENEEA come from the germline V gene. CDR3 bases: TGTGCCAGCAGCCCACGGACAGAAGGAGAGACCCAGTACTTC. Protein product: CASSPRTEGETQYF.

The chain links TRBV5-4 to TRBJ1-2, with D perhaps TRBD1 (6 bases). The CDR3 runs 14 residues. Germline assignment: CDR1 SGHNT and CDR2 YYREEE (reference sequence). V lost 3 bases and J 3 bases, leaving 12 bases between the germline ends. The CDR3 bases are TGTGCCAGCAGCTCCATCGGGGGGCACTATGGCTACACCTTC. It encodes CASSSIGGHYGYTF.

A word on this clone: The same CDR3 arises from other DNA sequences in this sample as well. The chain recombines TRBV29-1 with TRBJ2-5, with D hard to call. Per the germline V gene, CDR1 is SQVTM and CDR2 is ANQGSEA. This CDR3 comprises 10 residues. Trimming stripped 4 bases from V and 4 bases from J, with 4 bases between. CDR3 bases: TGCAGCGTTGCTGCAGAGACCCAGTACTTC. Translated: CSVAAETQYF.

Only a few counts were recorded for this clone. This sample includes further DNA sequences coding for the same CDR3. This sequence joins TRBV11-2 and TRBJ2-2; D is unclear. The CDR3 spans 12 residues. V was cut by 1 base and J by 5 bases, with 2 bases left in between. Germline CDR1 reads SGHAT; CDR2 reads FQNNGV. The CDR3 nucleotides read TGTGCCAGCAGCTTAGGAACCGGGGAGCTGTTTTTT. Encoded protein: CASSLGTGELFF.

The chain has TRBV4-2 and TRBJ2-7; D could derive from TRBD1 or TRBD2 (6 bases each). Trimming pared 1 base from V and 4 bases from J, leaving 14 bases between. The CDR3 covers 15 residues. Germline CDR1 reads LGHNA; CDR2 reads YNFKEQ. Here the CDR3 reads CASSQVQGAGYEQYF. Here the CDR3 DNA reads TGTGCCAGCAGCCAAGTACAGGGAGCGGGTTACGAGCAGTACTTC.

The rearrangement links TRBV19 to TRBJ1-1; 12 bases map to TRBD1. CDR3 length: 17 residues. Per the germline V gene, CDR1 is LNHDA and CDR2 is SQIVND (reference sequence). With 3 bases clipped from V and 5 bases from J, the junction kept 10 bases outside the gene matches. Here the CDR3 reads CASSMVSRDRGRTEAFF. CDR3 DNA: TGTGCCAGTAGTATGGTGAGCCGGGACAGGGGGCGTACTGAAGCTTTCTTT.

The V call is TRBV7-9, the J call TRBJ2-3; maybe TRBD2 (8 bases). Germline CDR1 is SEHNR and CDR2 is FQNEAQ (reference sequence). The CDR3 loop spans 15 amino acids. Trimming stripped 6 bases from V and 4 bases from J, with 17 bases between. The CDR3 loop is CASRSTGGGPDTQYF. The CDR3 coding sequence is TGTGCCAGCAGGTCTACGGGAGGGGGCCCAGATACGCAGTATTTT.

This clone has more than one count but fewer than ten. This chain joins TRBV7-9 and TRBJ2-1, with 11 nucleotides matching TRBD2. From germline, CDR1 is SEHNR and CDR2 FQNEAQ (reference sequence). The trim removed 5 bases at V and 10 bases at J, leaving 13 bases unmatched. The CDR3 has 16 amino acids. The CDR3 spells CASSPPLAGGRGEQFF. Written as DNA, the CDR3 is TGTGCCAGCAGCCCCCCGCTAGCGGGGGGCCGGGGAGAGCAGTTCTTC.

V is TRBV13 and J is TRBJ2-1, with D unclear. The ends were cut back, 2 bases at V and 6 bases at J, with 8 bases in the middle. Germline lookup yields CDR1 PRHDT and CDR2 FYEKMQ (reference sequence). The CDR3 covers 13 residues. The CDR3 loop is CASSLPTVNEQFF. The CDR3 coding sequence is TGTGCCAGCAGCTTACCAACAGTCAATGAGCAGTTCTTC.

V usage is TRBV5-6 and J usage is TRBJ2-7; 7 bases fit TRBD2. The length of the CDR3 is 13 residues. V lost 0 bases and J lost 7; bases outside the gene matches: 4. In germline, CDR1 is SGHDT, CDR2 YYEEEE. CDR3: CASSLARGREQYF. CDR3 sequence (DNA): TGTGCCAGCAGCTTGGCGCGGGGGAGGGAGCAGTACTTC.